This T cell receptor beta chain was recovered during a study of CXCR3-negative and CXCR3-positive naive CD8 T cells. Study details: Sequencing brought in about 140 million TRB reads altogether, and each library got about 1.5 +/- 0.3 million. Notes on the study in general: Whereas both naive subsets had comparably high diversity, memory CD8+ cells had much lower diversity. Compared with CXCR3-negative naive cells, CXCR3-positive naive cells showed more hydrophobic TRB CDR3s.

In triplicate, each CD8+ T cell subset was sorted at some 300,000 cells per replicate. Researchers prepared the TRB cDNA libraries using 5' RACE with UMI labels. After re-calling the 5' RACE reads, TCRdb lists one entry per CDR3 protein, DNA absent. Its clone listing holds about 86,000 distinct CDR3 sequences. This CDR3 is 13 amino acids long. Germline CDR1 reads MGHRA; CDR2 reads YSYEKL. Remarks on this clonotype: As yet, its antigen is unknown.

The V gene is TRBV4-1, the J gene TRBJ2-1; TCRdb lists TRBD1, though no DNA is available to test this call. Sequencing input: naive CXCR3+ CD8+ T cells from blood. Subset given: CD45RO-CCR7+CD27+CD95- naive CD8+ T cells expressing CXCR3 (TNR3+). The TCR comes from a human donor in good health. Some clones in this sample may be carry-over from other donors' samples. CDR3 sequence: CASSQEGVTEQFF.